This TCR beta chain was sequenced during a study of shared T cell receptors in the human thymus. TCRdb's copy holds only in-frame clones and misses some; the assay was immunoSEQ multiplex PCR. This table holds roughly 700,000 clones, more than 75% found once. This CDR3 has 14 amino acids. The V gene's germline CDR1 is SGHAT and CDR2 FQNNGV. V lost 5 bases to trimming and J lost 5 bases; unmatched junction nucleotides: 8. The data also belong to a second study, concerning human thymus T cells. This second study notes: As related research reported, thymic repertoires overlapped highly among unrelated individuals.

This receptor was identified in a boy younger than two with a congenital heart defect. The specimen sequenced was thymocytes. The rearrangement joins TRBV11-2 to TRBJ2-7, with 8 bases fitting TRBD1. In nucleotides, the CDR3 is TGTGCCAGCAGCGAACGGACAGGGACGAACGAGCAGTACTTC. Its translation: CASSERTGTNEQYF.